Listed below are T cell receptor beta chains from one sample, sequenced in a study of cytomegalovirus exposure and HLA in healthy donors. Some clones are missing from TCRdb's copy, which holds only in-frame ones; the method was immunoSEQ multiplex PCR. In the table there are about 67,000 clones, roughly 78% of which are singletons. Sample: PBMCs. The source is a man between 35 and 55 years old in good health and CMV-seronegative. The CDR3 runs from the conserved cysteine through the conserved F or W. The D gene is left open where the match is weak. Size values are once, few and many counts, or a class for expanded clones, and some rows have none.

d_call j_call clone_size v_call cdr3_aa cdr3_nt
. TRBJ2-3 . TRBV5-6 CASSPRRVGTDTQYF TGTGCCAGCAGCCCGCGCCGGGTTGGCACAGATACGCAGTATTTT
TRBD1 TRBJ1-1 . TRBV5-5 CASSLPGQQNTEAFF TGTGCCAGCAGCTTGCCGGGACAGCAGAACACTGAAGCTTTCTTT
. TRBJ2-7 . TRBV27 CASSSRQDYEQYF TGTGCCAGCAGTAGTAGACAGGACTACGAGCAGTACTTC
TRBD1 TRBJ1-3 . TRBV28 CASGTGKANTIYF TGTGCCAGCGGGACAGGGAAGGCCAACACCATATATTTT
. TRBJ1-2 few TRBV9 CASSVDTGRGAYGYTF TGTGCCAGCAGCGTAGATACTGGCAGGGGAGCCTATGGCTACACCTTC
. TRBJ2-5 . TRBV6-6 CASSYSSGTQYF TGTGCCAGCAGTTACTCGTCCGGGACCCAGTACTTC
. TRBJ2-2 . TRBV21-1 CASRNAPDPSRPNTGELFF TGTGCCAGCAGAAATGCCCCCGATCCTAGCCGACCGAACACCGGGGAGCTGTTTTTT
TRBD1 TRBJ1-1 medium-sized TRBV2 CASSERYWTGNTEAFF TGTGCCAGCAGTGAAAGGTATTGGACAGGGAACACTGAAGCTTTCTTT
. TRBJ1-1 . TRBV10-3 CASRQQVETEAFF TGTGCCTCAAGGCAACAGGTGGAAACTGAAGCTTTCTTT
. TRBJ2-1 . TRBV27 CASSFSPSPYNEQFF TGTGCCAGCAGTTTTAGTCCTAGCCCCTACAATGAGCAGTTCTTC
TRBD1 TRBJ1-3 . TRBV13 CASSSDRGYGNTIYF TGTGCCAGCAGCTCGGACAGGGGATATGGAAACACCATATATTTT
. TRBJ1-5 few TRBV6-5 CASSLDGGGNQPQHF TGTGCCAGCAGTTTGGACGGAGGGGGCAATCAGCCCCAGCATTTT
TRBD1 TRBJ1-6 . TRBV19 CASREGQNNSPLHF TGTGCCAGTAGAGAGGGACAGAATAATTCACCCCTCCACTTT
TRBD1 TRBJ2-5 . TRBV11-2 CASRHPGQGVLETQYF TGTGCCAGCAGACACCCGGGACAGGGCGTCTTAGAGACCCAGTACTTC